This TCR beta chain appears in the sequencing data of a study of Ad26.COV2.S vaccination and SARS-CoV-2 variants. Treatment meaning: some 20 received Ad26.COV2.S at low or high dose, single or two shots; about 5 received placebo; per-sample allocation not given. Following the first vaccine or placebo injection, samples were taken on day 63. CDR1 is SGDLS, CDR2 YYNGEE, per germline. The CDR3 contains 13 residues. V dropped 0 bases and J dropped 5 bases, with 6 bases sitting between them. Sequencing was performed with immunoSEQ multiplex PCR; in TCRdb, only in-frame clones are kept and a portion is missing. The sample consists of around 450,000 clones, around nine tenths of them appearing once.

This receptor was obtained from a person aged 18-60 years who received the Ad26.COV2.S COVID-19 vaccine or a placebo. The chain is built from TRBV9 and TRBJ1-5; D not certain. The sample here was peripheral blood, taken in a trial of Ad26.COV2.S vaccine versus placebo. CDR3 sequence: CASSVGRDQPQHF. The CDR3 nucleotides are TGTGCCAGCAGCGTAGGAAGAGATCAGCCCCAGCATTTT.